The 8 T cell receptor beta chains in this list originate from one sample, sequenced in a study of blood T cell repertoires in COVID-19. TCRdb's copy holds only in-frame clones and misses some; the assay was immunoSEQ multiplex PCR. Here the sample spans 65,000 or so clones, 87% being singletons. Sequenced: peripheral blood. These receptors all stem from a human donor with acute or convalescent COVID-19. The donor label of this sample is uncertain.

This sequence joins TRBV30 and TRBJ1-2; the match to TRBD1 covers 8 bases. With 0 bases clipped from V and 8 bases from J, the junction kept 8 bases outside the gene matches. Germline V gene data show CDR1 as GTSNPN and CDR2 as SVGIG (reference sequence). The CDR3 runs 14 residues. The CDR3 region has the DNA TGTGCCTGGAGTGTGGAAGGACAGGGTATGGGCTACACCTTC. It translates to CAWSVEGQGMGYTF.

The chain recombines TRBV9 with TRBJ2-1; D is unclear. Germline lookup yields CDR1 SGDLS and CDR2 YYNGEE. Trimming removed 1 base at V and 4 bases at J, with 18 bases between. The CDR3 has 17 residues. The CDR3 loop is CASSVSIPQNPYNEQFF. CDR3 sequence (DNA): TGTGCCAGCAGCGTATCCATCCCACAGAACCCTTACAATGAGCAGTTCTTC. Full variable domain (missing parts from reference TRBV9 and TRBJ2-1): DSGVTQTPKHLITATGQRVTLRCSPRSGDLSVYWYQQSLDQGLQFLIQYYNGEERAKGNILERFSAQQFPDLHSELNLSSLELGDSALYFCASSVSIPQNPYNEQFFGPGTRLTVL.

This chain uses TRBV24-1 with TRBJ2-5, with D unresolved. Germline V gives CDR1 KGHDR, CDR2 SFDVKD. Trimming took 5 bases from V and 7 from J, leaving 13 bases between them. The CDR3 consists of 13 residues. CDR3 region: CATSAPPIRTQYF. CDR3 nucleotides: TGTGCCACCAGTGCCCCTCCGATCAGGACCCAGTACTTC.

The chain couples TRBV7-9 to TRBJ1-3, with 9 nucleotides matching TRBD1. There are 17 residues in the CDR3. Looked up from germline, CDR1 is SEHNR and CDR2 is FQNEAQ (reference sequence). Trimming at V came to 5 bases and at J to 1 base, leaving 9 bases not matched to a gene. CDR3 in DNA: TGTGCCAGCAGCCAGAGCGGACAGGGGAGATCTGGAAACACCATATATTTT. Translated: CASSQSGQGRSGNTIYF.

The rearrangement links TRBV2 to TRBJ2-5; D is uncertain. Trimming removed 5 bases at V and 2 bases at J, with 3 bases between. Germline V gives CDR1 SNHLY, CDR2 FYNNEI. The CDR3 is 11 residues long. The CDR3 reads CASSQQETQYF. CDR3 bases: TGTGCCAGCAGTCAACAAGAGACCCAGTACTTC.

In this sample, this clone turned up once. The chain links TRBV7-2 to TRBJ2-5; D might be TRBD2 (6 bases). The CDR3 totals 13 residues. The germline V and J ends were trimmed by 4 bases and 4 bases, with 10 bases remaining between them. Germline CDR1 is SGHTA and CDR2 is FQGNSA. This CDR3 reads CASSSRGRETQYF. The CDR3 DNA sequence: TGTGCCAGCAGCTCGCGGGGCAGAGAGACCCAGTACTTC.

The chain carries TRBV9 and TRBJ2-1; possible D gene TRBD2, 5 bases. Germline V lookup: CDR1 SGDLS, CDR2 YYNGEE. The CDR3 has 19 amino acids. Between the trimmed V and J ends, which lost 0 bases and 0 bases, there was a span of 19 bases. This CDR3 is CASSVDGNAFQSSYNEQFF. The CDR3 bases are TGTGCCAGCAGCGTAGACGGGAACGCCTTTCAGAGCTCCTACAATGAGCAGTTCTTC. Combining the CDR3 with reference TRBV9 and TRBJ2-1 gives the whole variable domain DSGVTQTPKHLITATGQRVTLRCSPRSGDLSVYWYQQSLDQGLQFLIQYYNGEERAKGNILERFSAQQFPDLHSELNLSSLELGDSALYFCASSVDGNAFQSSYNEQFFGPGTRLTVL.

The CDR3 sequence: CASSWHRDRGMNTEAFF. The CDR3 nucleotides read TGTGCCAGCAGCTGGCACCGGGACAGGGGCATGAACACTGAAGCTTTCTTT. The chain combines TRBV5-6 with TRBJ1-1, with TRBD1 matching over 10 bases. The CDR3 length is 17 residues. Germline CDR1 is SGHDT and CDR2 is YYEEEE. V lost 3 bases to trimming and J lost 0 bases; unmatched junction nucleotides: 8.